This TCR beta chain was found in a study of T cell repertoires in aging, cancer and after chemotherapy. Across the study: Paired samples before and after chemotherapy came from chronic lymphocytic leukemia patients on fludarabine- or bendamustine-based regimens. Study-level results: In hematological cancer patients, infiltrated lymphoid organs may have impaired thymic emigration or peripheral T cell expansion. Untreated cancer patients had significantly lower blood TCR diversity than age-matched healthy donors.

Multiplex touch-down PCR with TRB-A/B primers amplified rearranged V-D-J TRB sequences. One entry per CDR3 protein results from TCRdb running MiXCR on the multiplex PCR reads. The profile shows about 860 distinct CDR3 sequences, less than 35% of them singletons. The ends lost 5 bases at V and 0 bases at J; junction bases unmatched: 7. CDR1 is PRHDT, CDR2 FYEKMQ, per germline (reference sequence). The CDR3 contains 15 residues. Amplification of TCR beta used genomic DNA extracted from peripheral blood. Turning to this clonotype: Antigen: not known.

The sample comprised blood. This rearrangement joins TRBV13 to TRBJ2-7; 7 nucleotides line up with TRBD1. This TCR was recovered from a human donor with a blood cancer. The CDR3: CASSGRDRASYEQYF. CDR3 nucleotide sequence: TGTGCCAGCAGCGGCCGGGACAGAGCCTCCTACGAGCAGTACTTC. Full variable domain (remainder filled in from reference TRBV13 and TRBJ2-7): AAGVIQSPRHLIKEKRETATLKCYPIPRHDTVYWYQQGPGQDPQFLISFYEKMQSDKGSIPDRFSAQQFSDYHSELNMSSLELGDSALYFCASSGRDRASYEQYFGPGTRLTVT.